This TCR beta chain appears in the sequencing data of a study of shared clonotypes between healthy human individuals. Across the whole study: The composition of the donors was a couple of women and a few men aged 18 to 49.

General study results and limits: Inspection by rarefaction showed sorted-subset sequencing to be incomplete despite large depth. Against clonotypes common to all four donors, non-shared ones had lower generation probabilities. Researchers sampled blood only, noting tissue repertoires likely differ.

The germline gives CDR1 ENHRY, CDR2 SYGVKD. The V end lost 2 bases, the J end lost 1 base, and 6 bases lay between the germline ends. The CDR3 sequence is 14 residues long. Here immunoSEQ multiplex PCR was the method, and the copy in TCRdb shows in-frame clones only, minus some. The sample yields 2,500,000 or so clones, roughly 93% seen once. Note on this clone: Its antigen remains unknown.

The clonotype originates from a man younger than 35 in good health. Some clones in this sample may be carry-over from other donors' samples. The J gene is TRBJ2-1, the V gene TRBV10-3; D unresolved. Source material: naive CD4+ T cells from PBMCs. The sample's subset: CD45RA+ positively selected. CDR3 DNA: TGTGCCATCAGTGAGAGCGAATCCTACAATGAGCAGTTCTTC. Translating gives CAISESESYNEQFF.